One and the same sample provided the 20 T cell receptor beta chains below, sequenced in a study of regulatory T cells in long-lasting Graves disease (dated by TCRdb to the early 2020s). Interpreted using the paper, the time point label stands for: newly diagnosed GD, antithyroid drugs for less than 3 months. For both TCR sequencing and RNA sequencing, RNA was extracted from PBMCs in TRIzol. The library was built by means of multiplex PCR. Instrument on record: Illumina HiSeq 4000. To build TCR beta libraries, CDR3 regions were amplified by Arm-PCR using iRepertoire HTBI primers. Starting from the raw public reads, TCRdb applied fastp trimming at Q25, assembled clones with MiXCR and retained in-frame beta chains. For every CDR3 protein sequence, its rows merge into one entry that carries the most common genes and DNA. This sample has more than 300,000 distinct CDR3 sequences in its table, and around 16% of those were observed once. 20% of the sample belongs to the ten largest clones.

This sample also appeared in a second study, on T cells in Graves' hyperthyroidism and ophthalmopathy.

The specimen was peripheral blood mononuclear cells (PBMCs), collected at new diagnosis, from a patient treated with antithyroid drugs. The receptor source for this set is a woman younger than 35 with Graves disease. Donor details come from another sample of the same person, matched by shared clones.

The table lists this clonotype with many counts. The genes are TRBV6-1 and TRBJ1-1; D call uncertain. The germline V gene has CDR1 MNHNS and CDR2 SASEGT. Deletions cut 8 bases from V and 1 base from J, with 8 bases between. The CDR3 has 12 amino acids. Written as DNA, the CDR3 is TGTGCCAGCGTGCGGGGGAACACTGAAGCTTTCTTT. This gives the protein CASVRGNTEAFF.

The sample holds a few counts of this clonotype. The chain has TRBV29-1 and TRBJ2-5; D call uncertain. The CDR3 is 12 residues long. The ends were cut back, 3 bases at V and 1 base at J, with 6 bases in the middle. The V gene's germline CDR1 is SQVTM and CDR2 ANQGSEA. The CDR3 protein is CSVDHGQETQYF. For the CDR3, the DNA is TGCAGCGTTGATCATGGCCAAGAGACCCAGTACTTC.

The table lists this clonotype with many counts. The gene calls are TRBV28 and TRBJ2-5; tentatively, D is TRBD2 (6 bases). This CDR3 has 15 amino acids. Germline CDR1 reads MDHEN; CDR2 reads SYDVKM. V was cut by 3 bases and J by 1 base, with 12 bases left in between. CDR3 in DNA: TGTGCCAGCAGTTTTTACGGGAGCGGCCAAGAGACCCAGTACTTC. Translated: CASSFYGSGQETQYF.

This clonotype was counted ten times or more. V and J are TRBV24-1 and TRBJ2-7; D is ambiguous. This CDR3 has 14 amino acids. CDR1 is KGHDR and CDR2 is SFDVKD in the germline V gene. V lost 2 bases to trimming and J lost 3 bases, with 10 bases between them. The CDR3 loop is CATSDSDTRYEQYF. The CDR3, as DNA: TGTGCCACCAGTGATTCAGACACGCGCTACGAGCAGTACTTC.

In this sample, this clonotype turned up many times. The chain employs TRBV7-8 and TRBJ1-5, with 8 bases matching TRBD1. This CDR3 is built from 15 residues. Germline CDR1 and CDR2: SGHVS and FQNEAQ. J was trimmed by 5 bases and V by 4 bases; bases with no gene match: 7. CDR3 sequence: CASSSTGGRDQPQHF. The CDR3 region has the DNA TGTGCCAGCAGCTCCACAGGGGGTCGGGATCAGCCCCAGCATTTT. The full variable domain, completed using reference TRBV7-8 and TRBJ1-5, is GAGVSQSPRYKVAKRGQDVALRCDPISGHVSLFWYQQALGQGPEFLTYFQNEAQLDKSGLPSDRFFAERPEGSVSTLKIQRTQQEDSAVYLCASSSTGGRDQPQHFGDGTRLSIL.

In this sample, this clonotype turned up many times. The V gene is TRBV6-2 or TRBV6-3, the J gene TRBJ2-3, with D possibly being TRBD1 (5 bases). The CDR3 has 14 amino acids. Germline loops: CDR1 MNHEY, CDR2 SVGEGT. Between the trimmed V and J ends, which lost 2 bases and 7 bases, there was a span of 13 bases. CDR3: CASSYRRSGYTQYF. The CDR3 DNA sequence: TGTGCCAGCAGTTACCGTCGATCAGGGTATACGCAGTATTTT.

This clonotype was detected ten times or more. The J gene is TRBJ2-3, the V gene TRBV29-1; 7 bases match TRBD2. Losses at the gene ends were 6 bases for V and 1 base for J; bases not matched to a gene: 7. The length of the CDR3 is 14 residues. The germline gives CDR1 SQVTM, CDR2 ANQGSEA. This CDR3 is CSVGGGLGTDTQYF. The DNA of the CDR3 is TGCAGCGTGGGGGGGGGATTGGGCACAGATACGCAGTATTTT.

This clonotype was seen at least ten times. This chain uses TRBV10-3 with TRBJ2-1, with a tentative D call TRBD1 (6 bases). With 0 bases removed from V and 2 bases from J, the gap between germline ends came to 14 bases. Germline loops: CDR1 ENHRY, CDR2 SYGVKD. The CDR3 has 17 residues. The CDR3 DNA reads as TGTGCCATCAGTGAGTCGATCACCGGGACACCCTACAATGAGCAGTTCTTC. The encoded protein is CAISESITGTPYNEQFF.

This clonotype has ten or more counts. The chain couples TRBV20-1 to TRBJ2-1; 9 bases fit TRBD2. V lost 0 bases and J lost 1; bases outside the gene matches: 4. CDR3 length: 16 residues. Germline assignment: CDR1 DFQATT and CDR2 SNEGSKA (reference sequence). The CDR3 sequence is CSAREGLARSYNEQFF. CDR3 nucleotides: TGCAGTGCTAGAGAGGGACTAGCCAGGTCCTACAATGAGCAGTTCTTC.

This clonotype has more than one count but fewer than ten. A much larger clone differs by one base, so this may be a read error. The J gene is TRBJ1-6, the V gene TRBV30; TRBD1 might be the D (6 bases). The germline V gene encodes CDR1 GTSNPN and CDR2 SVGIG (reference sequence). The CDR3 runs to 15 residues. For the CDR3, the DNA is TGTGCCTGGAGTGTGGGGTTGGGACATAATCCACCCCTCCACTTT. Residues: CAWSVGLGHNPPLHF. Full variable domain (missing parts from reference TRBV30 and TRBJ1-6): SQTIHQWPATLVQPVGSPLSLECTVEGTSNPNLYWYRQAAGRGLQLLFYSVGIGQISSEVPQNLSASRPQDRQFILSSKKLLLSDSGFYLCAWSVGLGHNPPLHFGNGTRLTVT.

In this sample, this clonotype turned up a few times. The chain couples TRBV29-1 to TRBJ2-7; D not resolved. The CDR3 is made up of 13 amino acids. V was clipped by 1 base and J by 3 bases, with 10 bases between them. The germline gives CDR1 SQVTM, CDR2 ANQGSEA. The CDR3 sequence is CSVEVDKSYEQYF. The DNA of the CDR3 is TGCAGCGTTGAAGTTGACAAGAGCTACGAGCAGTACTTC.

This clonotype was recorded many times. This chain joins TRBV5-1 and TRBJ2-1; D is undetermined. Germline V gives CDR1 SGHRS, CDR2 YFSETQ. The CDR3 spans 14 residues. Trimming removed 1 base at V and 7 bases at J, with 12 bases between. The CDR3 region is CASSLQSVDNEQFF. Written as DNA, the CDR3 is TGCGCCAGCAGCTTGCAATCTGTTGATAATGAGCAGTTCTTC.

In this sample, this clonotype turned up many times. The genes are TRBV3-1 and TRBJ1-1; a possible D gene is TRBD1 (5 bases). Germline CDR1 reads LGHDT; CDR2 reads YNNKEL (reference sequence). V was shortened by 5 bases and J by 3 bases, with 10 bases between the two germline ends. The length of the CDR3 is 13 residues. CDR3 amino acids: CASSSAGDTEAFF. The CDR3 DNA reads TGTGCCAGCAGCTCCGCGGGGGACACTGAAGCTTTCTTT.

The sample holds many counts of this clonotype. The chain combines TRBV9 with TRBJ2-5; possibly TRBD1 or TRBD2 for D (5 bases each). Germline lookup yields CDR1 SGDLS and CDR2 YYNGEE. This CDR3 spans 14 amino acids. Trimming removed 7 bases at V and 4 bases at J, with 17 bases between. In DNA, the CDR3 is TGTGCCAGCGGAGTCGGGGACCCCCGAGAGACCCAGTACTTC. As protein: CASGVGDPRETQYF.

The rearrangement links TRBV5-5 to TRBJ1-5; tentatively, D is TRBD1 (5 bases). V lost 3 bases, J lost 5 bases, and 12 bases lay in between. Germline CDR1 and CDR2: SGHKS and YYEKEE (reference sequence). The CDR3 consists of 14 residues. The CDR3 region has the DNA TGTGCCAGCAGCTGGCGGGACGGATATCAGCCCCAGCATTTT. Its translation: CASSWRDGYQPQHF.

This clonotype showed up many times. The V and J genes are TRBV2 and TRBJ2-5; no clear D. This CDR3 has 12 amino acids. V lost 2 bases and J lost 6, with 7 bases in between. Germline-derived CDR1 and CDR2 are SNHLY and FYNNEI. This CDR3 reads CASSEYWKTQYF. In DNA form, the CDR3 reads TGTGCCAGCAGTGAATATTGGAAGACCCAGTACTTC.

This clonotype was seen ten or more times. The J gene is TRBJ2-4, the V gene TRBV2, with TRBD1 matching 10 bases. Germline CDR1 is SNHLY and CDR2 is FYNNEI. This CDR3 contains 15 residues. The J segment lost 1 base and the V segment lost 9 bases, leaving 6 bases of the junction unmatched. The CDR3 reads CASLRDRGAKNIQYF. CDR3 nucleotides: TGTGCCAGTCTCCGGGACAGGGGCGCCAAAAACATTCAGTACTTC.

In this sample, this clonotype turned up a few times. V usage is TRBV7-9 and J usage is TRBJ1-2, with 8 bases lining up with TRBD1. Per the germline V gene, CDR1 is SEHNR and CDR2 is FQNEAQ (reference sequence). V shed 3 bases and J 4 bases; nucleotides not matched to a gene: 4. The CDR3 length is 14 residues. Written as DNA, the CDR3 is TGTGCCAGCAGCTTCACAGGGGGTACCTATGGCTACACCTTC. Protein: CASSFTGGTYGYTF.

This clonotype was observed a few times. V is TRBV7-9 and J is TRBJ2-3; 14 nucleotides line up with TRBD2. With V trimmed by 2 bases and J by 4 bases, 8 bases remained unmatched. Germline V gene lookup returns CDR1 SEHNR and CDR2 FQNEAQ (reference sequence). The CDR3 has 18 amino acids. The CDR3 loop is CASSLSPGTSGRADTQYF. CDR3 DNA: TGTGCCAGCAGCTTAAGTCCCGGGACTAGCGGGAGAGCAGATACGCAGTATTTT.

This chain links TRBV15 with TRBJ1-2; D ambiguous. This CDR3 comprises 12 residues. Germline CDR1 LNHNV, CDR2 YYDKDF (reference sequence). V was clipped by 0 bases and J by 4 bases, with 3 bases between them. The chain's CDR3 is CATSRDLYGYTF. CDR3 nucleotides: TGTGCCACCAGCAGAGATCTCTATGGCTACACCTTC.